This entry concerns a single TCR beta chain. The data were obtained in a study of CD8 T cells in Susac syndrome. The RNA input was about 0.5 to 1 ug, and it was reverse transcribed with random hexamers. TCR beta CDR3 was amplified by immunoSEQ covering 54 Vbeta and 13 Jbeta. MiXCR, applied by TCRdb to the immunoSEQ multiplex PCR reads, yields one record per CDR3 protein. The sample has some 120,000 distinct CDR3 sequences, about 90% seen once. Sequencing of TCR beta was performed on blood CD8+ T cells and on blood CD4+ T cells. In the multiple sclerosis control group, patients were treatment-naive and had stable or active relapsing-remitting disease. The TEMRA cells underwent FACS enrichment, while the CD8+ and CD4+ T cells underwent negative isolation. Germline values: CDR1 LNHNV, CDR2 YYDKDF (reference sequence). This CDR3 has 16 residues. The ends were cut back, 2 bases at V and 3 bases at J, with 11 bases in the middle.

V gene TRBV15 combines with J gene TRBJ2-6, with a tentative D call TRBD1 (6 bases). The sample consisted of CD8+ T cells from PBMCs. The receptor comes from a human donor with multiple sclerosis. For the CDR3, the DNA is TGTGCCACCAGCAGAACCCCAGGGGTTGGGGCCAACGTCCTGACTTTC. As protein: CATSRTPGVGANVLTF. Full variable domain (rest looked up from reference TRBV15 and TRBJ2-6): DAMVIQNPRYQVTQFGKPVTLSCSQTLNHNVMYWYQQKSSQAPKLLFHYYDKDFNNEADTPDNFQSRRPNTSFCFLDIRSPGLGDTAMYLCATSRTPGVGANVLTFGAGSRLTVL.